The 25 T cell receptor beta chains reported below all come from one sample, sequenced in a study of T cells after yellow fever vaccination. TCRdb reprocessed the 5' RACE reads via MiXCR and lists one record per CDR3 protein. This table holds 360,000 or so distinct CDR3 sequences, approximately 10% found once. The sample was PBMCs, taken on the day of the first yellow fever vaccination. Source of these receptors: a man younger than 35 who received the YFV17D yellow fever vaccine.

V gene TRBV28 combines with J gene TRBJ2-7; a weak D match, TRBD2 (5 bases). The CDR3 covers 12 residues. Germline V gives CDR1 MDHEN, CDR2 SYDVKM. V was trimmed by 6 bases and J by 6 bases, leaving 12 bases between them. The CDR3 DNA reads TGTGCCAGCAGCAAGCTAGGGAGCGAGCAGTACGTC. Its protein is CASSKLGSEQYV.

This clonotype appeared many times. The chain combines TRBV5-5 with TRBJ1-1; D unclear. The CDR3 runs 15 residues. The V gene's germline CDR1 is SGHKS and CDR2 YYEKEE (reference sequence). With 4 bases removed from V and 2 bases from J, the gap between germline ends came to 15 bases. CDR3 protein: CASSLGWVQNTEAFF. In DNA, the CDR3 is TGTGCCAGCAGCCTGGGCTGGGTCCAAAACACTGAAGCTTTCTTT.

The rearrangement links TRBV12-3 or TRBV12-4 to TRBJ1-5; weak D call: TRBD1 (6 bases). The CDR3 has 18 residues. Trimming cost V 11 bases and J 0 bases, with 26 bases left between them. For the CDR3, the DNA is TGTGCCCTCAGTTTCGGGGACACCTCCCTGTATAGCAATCAGCCCCAGCATTTT. It yields the protein CALSFGDTSLYSNQPQHF.

The V gene is TRBV12-3 or TRBV12-4, the J gene TRBJ1-3; D unclear. Trimming pared 3 bases from V and 2 bases from J, leaving 5 bases between. This CDR3 has 13 amino acids. In nucleotides, the CDR3 is TGTGCCAGCAGTTTTTCGACTGGAAACACCATATATTTT. It specifies CASSFSTGNTIYF.

J is TRBJ2-5 and V is TRBV29-1; 13 nucleotides line up with TRBD2. V was pared by 6 bases and J by 5 bases, with 9 bases of the junction left unmatched. CDR1 and CDR2 from the germline V gene are SQVTM and ANQGSEA. This CDR3 contains 15 residues. The CDR3 sequence: CSVSPGLAGRETQYF. CDR3 coding DNA: TGCAGCGTCTCACCGGGACTAGCGGGGCGGGAGACCCAGTACTTC.

This clonotype was detected a few times. The chain carries TRBV4-3 and TRBJ2-1; 9 nucleotides align to TRBD1. The CDR3 contains 16 residues. V was pared by 0 bases and J by 6 bases, with 6 bases of the junction left unmatched. Per the germline V gene, CDR1 is LGHNA and CDR2 is YSLEER. CDR3 amino acids: CASSQDRTGAGNEQFF. CDR3 sequence (DNA): TGCGCCAGCAGCCAAGATAGGACAGGGGCCGGCAATGAGCAGTTCTTC.

The rearrangement uses TRBV29-1 and TRBJ1-1; D remains ambiguous. The CDR3 runs to 11 residues. CDR1 and CDR2 from the germline V gene are SQVTM and ANQGSEA. Trimming took 4 bases from V and 4 from J, leaving 7 bases between them. CDR3 protein: CSVVLSTEAFF. In DNA, the CDR3 is TGCAGCGTTGTATTGAGCACTGAAGCTTTCTTT.

The rearrangement joins TRBV2 to TRBJ1-4, with D unclear. Trimming left V 1 base short and J 3 bases short, with 6 bases between. Germline V gene lookup returns CDR1 SNHLY and CDR2 FYNNEI. The CDR3 has 14 residues. The CDR3 loop reads CASSEGESNEKLFF. In nucleotides, the CDR3 is TGTGCCAGCAGTGAAGGGGAATCTAATGAAAAACTGTTTTTT. Full variable domain (remainder filled in from reference TRBV2 and TRBJ1-4): EPEVTQTPSHQVTQMGQEVILRCVPISNHLYFYWYRQILGQKVEFLVSFYNNEISEKSEIFDDQFSVERPDGSNFTLKIRSTKLEDSAMYFCASSEGESNEKLFFGSGTQLSVL.

This clonotype was picked up a small number of times. The genes are TRBV7-2 and TRBJ2-1; the D call may be TRBD1 or TRBD2 (6 bases each). The V gene's germline CDR1 is SGHTA and CDR2 FQGNSA. The V end lost 1 base, the J end lost 7 bases, and 20 bases lay between the germline ends. The CDR3 consists of 17 residues. The CDR3 is CASSLVNRGAYKNEQFF. CDR3 DNA sequence: TGTGCCAGCAGCTTAGTAAATAGGGGGGCGTACAAGAATGAGCAGTTCTTC.

This clonotype has a handful of counts. The rearrangement links TRBV3-1 to TRBJ2-5; a possible D gene is TRBD2 (6 bases). The CDR3 runs 15 residues. With 3 bases removed from V and 3 bases from J, the gap between germline ends came to 14 bases. Germline CDR1 reads LGHDT; CDR2 reads YNNKEL (reference sequence). CDR3 protein: CASSQRGSSEETQYF. The CDR3 DNA reads as TGTGCCAGCAGCCAGAGGGGTTCTAGCGAAGAGACCCAGTACTTC.

This rearrangement joins TRBV7-2 to TRBJ2-3; weak D call: TRBD2 (6 bases). In germline, CDR1 is SGHTA, CDR2 FQGNSA. CDR3 length: 15 residues. The V gene lost 4 bases and the J gene lost 0 bases, with 11 bases spanning the gap. CDR3 sequence: CASSSSGPSTDTQYF. CDR3 bases: TGTGCCAGCAGCTCCAGCGGGCCTAGCACAGATACGCAGTATTTT.

This clonotype was counted between two and nine times. The CDR3 DNA reads TGTGCCAGCAGCTCTGGATCCTACGTGGGAAAGTTCTTC. This sequence encodes CASSSGSYVGKFF. This sequence joins TRBV11-2 and TRBJ2-1; D not resolved. The CDR3 consists of 13 residues. The germline gives CDR1 SGHAT, CDR2 FQNNGV. Trimming took off 4 bases at V and 14 bases at J, with 18 bases between the two ends.

This clonotype occurred a few times. The V and J genes are TRBV7-2 and TRBJ2-5; maybe TRBD2 (6 bases). This CDR3 contains 15 residues. Looked up from germline, CDR1 is SGHTA and CDR2 is FQGNSA. V dropped 0 bases and J dropped 1 base, with 9 bases sitting between them. CDR3 DNA sequence: TGTGCCAGCAGCTTAGCGGCGGGGTTCCAAGAGACCCAGTACTTC. It is translated as CASSLAAGFQETQYF.

This clonotype has at least ten counts. This chain uses TRBV18 with TRBJ2-1, with a weak D call TRBD1 (5 bases). Germline CDR1 reads KGHSH; CDR2 reads LQKENI. This CDR3 has 13 amino acids. V was shortened by 3 bases and J by 3 bases, with 6 bases between the two germline ends. The CDR3 is CASSPQGYNEQFF. DNA for the CDR3: TGTGCCAGCTCACCCCAGGGCTACAATGAGCAGTTCTTC.

The V call is TRBV18, the J call TRBJ1-1, with 7 nucleotides matching TRBD1. After removal of 3 bases from V and 11 bases from J, the junction contained 15 bases not matched to a gene. CDR3 size: 15 residues. The V gene's germline CDR1 is KGHSH and CDR2 LQKENI. The CDR3 region has the DNA TGTGCCAGCTCACCGCAATCCGGGACAGCATATGTGGCTTTCTTT. It translates to CASSPQSGTAYVAFF.

This clonotype was recorded a few times. The V call is TRBV24-1, the J call TRBJ2-3; 10 nucleotides agree with TRBD1. CDR1 is KGHDR and CDR2 is SFDVKD in the germline V gene. This CDR3 comprises 15 residues. V lost 3 bases, J lost 4 bases, and 3 bases stayed unmatched. CDR3 loop: CATSDPGTGADTQYF. The CDR3 DNA reads TGTGCCACCAGTGATCCCGGGACAGGGGCAGATACGCAGTATTTT.

This clonotype was detected a few times. The chain links TRBV6-2 or TRBV6-3 to TRBJ1-3, with a tentative D call TRBD1 (6 bases). Germline V gene data show CDR1 as MNHEY and CDR2 as SVGEGT. The CDR3 sequence is 17 residues long. V was shortened by 8 bases and J by 2 bases, with 22 bases between the two germline ends. The chain's CDR3 is CASRVSRGASPGNTIYF. The CDR3, as DNA: TGTGCCAGCCGTGTTAGTCGGGGGGCCTCTCCTGGAAACACCATATATTTT.

This chain uses TRBV23-1 with TRBJ2-7; TRBD1 is a possible D gene (6 bases). TRBV23-1 is classed as an ORF, of uncertain function. The CDR3 consists of 17 residues. V lost 0 bases and J lost 1, with 16 bases in between. The CDR3 loop is CASSQSGSTGPSYEQYV. The CDR3 DNA reads as TGCGCCAGCAGTCAATCGGGTAGTACAGGGCCTTCCTACGAGCAGTACGTC.

This clonotype has only a few counts. J is TRBJ1-1 and V is TRBV7-2, with D possibly being TRBD1 (5 bases). CDR1 is SGHTA and CDR2 is FQGNSA in the germline V gene. The CDR3 is 14 amino acids. V was cut by 5 bases and J by 5 bases, with 15 bases left in between. CDR3: CASSLQGRRTEAFF. Here the CDR3 DNA reads TGTGCCAGCAGCCTCCAGGGCAGGAGGACTGAAGCTTTCTTT.

The chain couples TRBV11-2 to TRBJ2-7; no clear D. CDR3 size: 12 residues. V lost 1 base to trimming and J lost 5 bases, with 6 bases between them. In germline, CDR1 is SGHAT, CDR2 FQNNGV. The CDR3 is CASSLGPNEQYF. In DNA form, the CDR3 reads TGTGCCAGCAGCTTAGGACCGAACGAGCAGTACTTC.

This clonotype was seen a handful of times. V gene TRBV4-2 combines with J gene TRBJ2-3, with TRBD2 identical over 11 bases. The CDR3 has 18 residues. Germline CDR1 and CDR2: LGHNA and YNFKEQ. J lost 4 bases, V lost 0 bases, and 9 bases had no gene match. The CDR3 is CASSQEALAGGGADTQYF. CDR3 coding DNA: TGTGCCAGCAGCCAAGAGGCTCTAGCGGGGGGTGGCGCAGATACGCAGTATTTT.

In this sample, this clonotype turned up a few times. V usage is TRBV4-1 and J usage is TRBJ1-1, with TRBD1 as a possible D gene (5 bases). Trimming removed 4 bases from V and 8 bases from J, with 17 bases in between. Germline V CDR1 and CDR2: MGHRA, YSYEKL. This CDR3 is 14 amino acids long. CDR3 DNA: TGCGCCAGCAGCCCGTGGGACTCCCGCGGGGAAGCTTTCTTT. Translating gives CASSPWDSRGEAFF.

This clonotype was found a few times. This chain connects TRBV18 to TRBJ1-1; no firm D call. This CDR3 region has 15 residues. With 4 bases removed from V and 3 bases from J, the gap between germline ends came to 15 bases. Germline V CDR1 and CDR2: KGHSH, LQKENI. CDR3 sequence: CASSLDEGIYTEAFF. DNA for the CDR3: TGTGCCAGCTCACTCGACGAAGGCATATACACTGAAGCTTTCTTT.

This clonotype was seen more than once but under ten times. This chain joins TRBV18 and TRBJ2-2; D remains ambiguous. CDR1 and CDR2 from the germline V gene are KGHSH and LQKENI. Trimming took off 2 bases at V and 1 base at J, with 5 bases between the two ends. The CDR3 covers 14 residues. The chain's CDR3 is CASSPGENTGELFF. The CDR3 DNA sequence: TGTGCCAGCTCACCAGGGGAGAACACCGGGGAGCTGTTTTTT.

This rearrangement joins TRBV5-6 to TRBJ2-7, with 9 bases aligning to TRBD1. Unmatched junction bases numbered 11, after V lost 4 bases and J lost 3 bases. This CDR3 comprises 16 residues. Germline CDR1 and CDR2: SGHDT and YYEEEE. The CDR3, as DNA: TGTGCCAGCAGCATCTTGACAGGGGGATCCCTCTACGAGCAGTACTTC. This sequence encodes CASSILTGGSLYEQYF.